The clone carrying this TCR beta chain was seen once. Its antigen is currently unknown. The Oncomine TCR Beta short-read assay was what sequenced the DNA obtained from cultured CD4+ T cells. TCRdb re-analysed the PCR reads in MiXCR, keeping a single row per CDR3 protein. The table shows 14,000 to 15,000 distinct CDR3 sequences, with approximately 49% occurring only once. As for treatment: roughly nine-day PBMC culture with coronavirus spike peptide pools or control peptides (ViraFEST assay). Germline assignment: CDR1 LGHNA and CDR2 YNFKEQ. V was clipped by 4 bases and J by 1 base; unmatched bases: 10. The CDR3 totals 18 residues. The data originate from a study of vaccination and CD4 T cells after COVID-19. Study conclusions and caveats: Median SARS-CoV-2-reactive clonotype numbers rose nonsignificantly, roughly 21 to 38.

The sequence derives from a human donor who had recovered from COVID-19. The sequenced sample consisted of CD4+ T cells from blood, cultured in vitro. The chain is built from TRBV4-2 and TRBJ2-5; 12 nucleotides match TRBD2. The CDR3 bases are TGTGCCAGCAGCCTCGACGCTCCGGGACTAGCGGGCCAAGAGACCCAGTACTTC. Its protein is CASSLDAPGLAGQETQYF.